Shown below are 24 T cell receptor beta chains from a single sample sequenced in a study of shared clonotypes between healthy human individuals (dated by TCRdb to 2018 to 2021). CD8 naive samples were obtained by positive selection for CCR7 among CD45RO-negative cells, yielding a CD45RA+CCR7+ population from which TemRA cells were excluded. The library was built by means of the immunoSEQ multiplex PCR assay. The clones in this table, taken by TCRdb from immuneACCESS, are in-frame only. Not every clone is retained; where verified, under half of the shortfall comes from an unresolved V gene, and the cause of the rest is unknown. This sample holds 1.5 million to 2.5 million clones; 85% to 95% were observed only once. The top ten clonotypes cover under 1.5% of the sample. Sequencing input: naive CD8+ T cells sorted from blood. The cell subset or site label here, explained by the study, means: CD45RA+CCR7+. These TCRs come from a man younger than 35 in good health.

The rearrangement joins TRBV9 to TRBJ1-1; D is uncertain. Trimming cost V 0 bases and J 4 bases, with 7 bases left between them. Germline CDR1 and CDR2: SGDLS and YYNGEE. The CDR3 loop spans 13 amino acids. The CDR3: CASSVGIFTEAFF. In DNA, the CDR3 is TGTGCCAGCAGCGTAGGCATATTCACTGAAGCTTTCTTT.

J is TRBJ2-7 and V is TRBV6-1, with 9 bases that match TRBD1. CDR1 is MNHNS and CDR2 is SASEGT in the germline V gene. The length of the CDR3 is 15 residues. Trimming took 4 bases from V and 4 from J; bases not matched to a gene: 8. DNA of the CDR3: TGTGCCAGCAGTGTATTGACCGGGACAGGGTACGAGCAGTACTTC. It encodes CASSVLTGTGYEQYF.

The V and J genes are TRBV28 and TRBJ2-7; 7 bases align to TRBD1. The V and J ends lost 1 base and 7 bases, in that order; junction bases with no gene match: 4. Germline CDR1 and CDR2: MDHEN and SYDVKM. The CDR3 contains 13 residues. Here the CDR3 DNA reads TGTGCCAGCAGTTTATCGGCAGGGGGAGAGCAGTACTTC. This sequence encodes CASSLSAGGEQYF.

This clone occurred once. Other DNA sequences in the same sample also yield this CDR3. The chain links TRBV6-5 to TRBJ2-1; D tentatively fits TRBD1 or TRBD2 (6 bases each). CDR1 is MNHEY, CDR2 SVGAGI, per germline. V shed 0 bases and J shed 2 bases, with 11 bases lying between them. The CDR3 covers 16 residues. The CDR3 nucleotides are TGTGCCAGCAGTTACTCGTCAGGGGAGGCCTACAATGAGCAGTTCTTC. Translating it yields CASSYSSGEAYNEQFF.

Regarding this clone: A read error may account for a junction end that differs from germline. The rearrangement uses TRBV5-1 and TRBJ2-7; D remains unclear. Per germline, CDR1 SGHRS and CDR2 YFSETQ. This CDR3 spans 14 amino acids. CDR3 amino acids: CTSSLGRDSYEQYF. Here the CDR3 DNA reads TGCACCAGCAGCTTGGGTAGGGACTCCTACGAGCAGTACTTC.

The chain recombines TRBV7-8 with TRBJ2-7; 10 bases are a match to TRBD2. The ends lost 5 bases at V and 7 bases at J; junction bases unmatched: 8. In germline, CDR1 is SGHVS, CDR2 FQNEAQ. This CDR3 is 14 amino acids long. The CDR3 sequence is CASSPGTSALEQYF. The DNA for the CDR3 is TGTGCCAGCAGCCCCGGGACTAGCGCCCTGGAGCAGTACTTC.

J is TRBJ1-2 and V is TRBV5-1, with 8 bases that match TRBD1. CDR1 SGHRS and CDR2 YFSETQ come from the germline V gene. Trimming removed 1 base from V and 8 bases from J; junction bases left unmatched: 7. The CDR3 sequence is 14 residues long. This CDR3 is CASSLTGGLKGYTF. In DNA form, the CDR3 reads TGCGCCAGCAGCTTGACAGGGGGGTTAAAGGGCTACACCTTC. Supplemented by reference TRBV5-1 and TRBJ1-2, the full variable domain reads KAGVTQTPRYLIKTRGQQVTLSCSPISGHRSVSWYQQTPGQGLQFLFEYFSETQRNKGNFPGRFSGRQFSNSRSEMNVSTLELGDSALYLCASSLTGGLKGYTFGSGTRLTVV.

The chain combines TRBV27 with TRBJ1-1; tentatively, D is TRBD1 (6 bases). Trimming cost V 6 bases and J 0 bases, with 11 bases left between them. This CDR3 is 14 amino acids long. The germline V gene has CDR1 MNHEY and CDR2 SMNVEV (reference sequence). CDR3 protein: CASRTGHLNTEAFF. The DNA for the CDR3 is TGTGCCAGCAGGACGGGACACCTGAACACTGAAGCTTTCTTT.

For the CDR3, the DNA is TGCAGCGTTGTGGCAGGGATCTACAATGAGCAGTTCTTC. It encodes CSVVAGIYNEQFF. V gene TRBV29-1 combines with J gene TRBJ2-1, with D maybe TRBD1 (5 bases). CDR1 is SQVTM and CDR2 is ANQGSEA in the germline V gene. Trimming shortened V by 4 bases and J by 3 bases, and 10 bases separated the two germline ends. This CDR3 contains 13 residues.

This clone appeared a single time. V usage is TRBV4-1 and J usage is TRBJ2-3; perhaps TRBD2 as D (6 bases). From germline, CDR1 is MGHRA and CDR2 YSYEKL. The CDR3 consists of 14 residues. V lost 4 bases and J 4 bases, leaving 12 bases between the germline ends. The CDR3 loop is CASSPQSGPDTQYF. For the CDR3, the DNA is TGCGCCAGCAGCCCTCAGAGCGGGCCAGATACGCAGTATTTT.

The chain joins TRBV7-9 to TRBJ2-5; D remains ambiguous. The CDR3 runs to 14 residues. Trimming stripped 4 bases from V and 4 bases from J, with 13 bases between. CDR1 SEHNR and CDR2 FQNEAQ come from the germline V gene (reference sequence). This CDR3 reads CASSSFPAGETQYF. The CDR3 DNA reads TGTGCCAGCAGCTCCTTCCCGGCAGGAGAGACCCAGTACTTC.

The chain carries TRBV12-5 and TRBJ1-2; D gene uncertain. The CDR3 extends over 13 amino acids. The germline CDR1 and CDR2 sequences are LGHNT and FRNRAP. Trimming pared 4 bases from V and 4 bases from J, leaving 10 bases between. The CDR3 here is CASGSGVVYGYTF. DNA of the CDR3: TGTGCTAGTGGTTCGGGAGTGGTCTATGGCTACACCTTC.

CDR3 DNA: TGTGCCAGCTCCTTGCTAGCCGGTCCGAACACCGGGGAGCTGTTTTTT. Translating gives CASSLLAGPNTGELFF. V gene TRBV27 combines with J gene TRBJ2-2; possibly TRBD2 for D (5 bases). V was shortened by 8 bases and J by 0 bases, with 16 bases between the two germline ends. Germline V gene sequence: CDR1 MNHEY, CDR2 SMNVEV (reference sequence). The CDR3 has 16 amino acids.

The chain links TRBV6-5 to TRBJ1-1; D remains ambiguous. This CDR3 is built from 15 residues. The V gene's germline CDR1 is MNHEY and CDR2 SVGAGI. V lost 0 bases and J lost 0, with 8 bases in between. DNA of the CDR3: TGTGCCAGCAGTTACTCGATCGCAATGAACACTGAAGCTTTCTTT. This codes for CASSYSIAMNTEAFF.

The chain employs TRBV5-4 and TRBJ2-2; D is ambiguous. In germline, CDR1 is SGHNT, CDR2 YYREEE (reference sequence). The CDR3 contains 13 residues. The V and J ends lost 0 bases and 4 bases respectively, with 4 bases between them. CDR3: CASSLGFTGELFF. The CDR3 DNA follows: TGTGCCAGCAGCTTGGGCTTCACCGGGGAGCTGTTTTTT.

The CDR3 region is CASSQGLGSGDSSYNEQFF. The CDR3 nucleotides read TGCGCCAGCAGCCAAGGATTGGGTAGCGGTGACAGCTCCTACAATGAGCAGTTCTTC. This rearrangement joins TRBV4-3 to TRBJ2-1; TRBD2 is a possible D gene (6 bases). Germline V lookup: CDR1 LGHNA, CDR2 YSLEER. The CDR3 loop spans 19 amino acids. Between the trimmed V and J ends, which lost 1 base and 0 bases, there was a span of 19 bases.

On this clone itself: This sample also contains other DNA sequences that code for the same CDR3. The chain joins TRBV30 to TRBJ2-3; unclear D gene. The CDR3 loop spans 12 amino acids. Germline V gives CDR1 GTSNPN, CDR2 SVGIG (reference sequence). Trimming removed 2 bases at V and 4 bases at J, with 7 bases between. CDR3 nucleotides: TGTGCCTGGAGTTTGGGCCCAGATACGCAGTATTTT. The encoded protein is CAWSLGPDTQYF. The whole variable domain, filled in from reference TRBV30 and TRBJ2-3, reads SQTIHQWPATLVQPVGSPLSLECTVEGTSNPNLYWYRQAAGRGLQLLFYSVGIGQISSEVPQNLSASRPQDRQFILSSKKLLLSDSGFYLCAWSLGPDTQYFGPGTRLTVL.

The chain recombines TRBV5-6 with TRBJ2-1; 11 bases agree with TRBD2. The germline V gene encodes CDR1 SGHDT and CDR2 YYEEEE. The CDR3 is 17 amino acids. With V trimmed by 2 bases and J by 6 bases, 10 bases remained unmatched. The CDR3 loop is CASSFSPGTSGFNEQFF. The CDR3 nucleotides read TGTGCCAGCAGCTTCTCCCCCGGGACTAGCGGATTCAATGAGCAGTTCTTC. Based on the CDR3 plus reference TRBV5-6 and TRBJ2-1, the full variable domain is DAGVTQSPTHLIKTRGQQVTLRCSPKSGHDTVSWYQQALGQGPQFIFQYYEEEERQRGNFPDRFSGHQFPNYSSELNVNALLLGDSALYLCASSFSPGTSGFNEQFFGPGTRLTVL.

The CDR3 DNA follows: TGTGCCAGCAGCTTGGAGGGGGCTCGTGGCGAGCAGTACTTC. Protein product: CASSLEGARGEQYF. The chain recombines TRBV5-6 with TRBJ2-7; 7 bases match TRBD1. The CDR3 has 14 amino acids. J lost 6 bases, V lost 0 bases, and 6 bases had no gene match. CDR1 is SGHDT, CDR2 YYEEEE, per germline.

As concerns this clone: Other DNA variants within this sample encode the same CDR3. V usage is TRBV11-2 and J usage is TRBJ2-5, with 11 bases that match TRBD2. This CDR3 is built from 15 residues. Germline V gene sequence: CDR1 SGHAT, CDR2 FQNNGV. Trimming removed 5 bases from V and 4 bases from J; junction bases left unmatched: 6. The CDR3 sequence: CASSPTGTSGETQYF. DNA of the CDR3: TGTGCCAGCAGCCCAACTGGGACTAGCGGAGAGACCCAGTACTTC.

In its sample, this clone was seen once. The genes are TRBV4-1 and TRBJ2-7; 9 bases are shared with TRBD1. Germline CDR1 and CDR2: MGHRA and YSYEKL. The junction had 7 bases not matched to a gene; V was cut back by 1 base and J by 3 bases. This CDR3 is 16 amino acids long. Written as DNA, the CDR3 is TGCGCCAGCAGCCAAGGCGCGGGACAGGGCCACTACGAGCAGTACTTC. Protein product: CASSQGAGQGHYEQYF.

The rearrangement uses TRBV15 and TRBJ2-3, with a tentative D call TRBD2 (6 bases). V lost 5 bases to trimming and J lost 0 bases, with 6 bases between them. The germline V gene encodes CDR1 LNHNV and CDR2 YYDKDF (reference sequence). The CDR3 consists of 13 residues. Here the CDR3 DNA reads TGTGCCACCAGCGGGGGGAGCACAGATACGCAGTATTTT. Protein product: CATSGGSTDTQYF.

V gene TRBV9 combines with J gene TRBJ2-7, with 10 nucleotides matching TRBD1. V trimming: 2 bases; J trimming: 3 bases; junction bases outside the gene matches: 5. This CDR3 spans 15 amino acids. The germline gives CDR1 SGDLS, CDR2 YYNGEE. CDR3 DNA: TGTGCCAGCAGCGTTGGGACAGGGGTCCACTACGAGCAGTACTTC. The encoded protein is CASSVGTGVHYEQYF. Full variable domain (missing parts from reference TRBV9 and TRBJ2-7): DSGVTQTPKHLITATGQRVTLRCSPRSGDLSVYWYQQSLDQGLQFLIQYYNGEERAKGNILERFSAQQFPDLHSELNLSSLELGDSALYFCASSVGTGVHYEQYFGPGTRLTVT.

CDR3 nucleotides: TGTGCCAGCAGCTTAGAGGGGGGAGTCTACAATGAGCAGTTCTTC. This translates into CASSLEGGVYNEQFF. The V gene is TRBV7-8, the J gene TRBJ2-1; D may correspond to TRBD1 or TRBD2 (6 bases each). This CDR3 contains 15 residues. CDR1 is SGHVS and CDR2 is FQNEAQ in the germline V gene. Trimming took 1 base from V and 3 from J, leaving 10 bases between them.